What follows are 15 T cell receptor beta chains derived from one specimen sequenced in a study of shared clonotypes between healthy human individuals. The protocol was immunoSEQ multiplex PCR, while the TCRdb copy is restricted to in-frame clones and leaves out a portion. Counted here are some 2.1 million clones, 93% occurring once; the ten biggest clones make up more than 1.5%. Terminally differentiated effector memory CD45RA+ cells were excluded by CCR7 positive selection of CD45RO-negative cells. The sequenced sample consisted of naive CD8+ T cells from PBMCs. The receptors here all came from a man between 18 and 35 years old in good health. Some clones in this sample may be carry-over from other donors' samples.

The chain employs TRBV7-9 and TRBJ2-2; weak D call: TRBD2 (5 bases). The germline V and J ends were trimmed by 5 bases and 5 bases, with 12 bases remaining between them. The CDR3 spans 14 residues. Germline V CDR1 and CDR2: SEHNR, FQNEAQ (reference sequence). DNA of the CDR3: TGTGCCAGCAGCCCAGCGGCAAAGACCGGGGAGCTGTTTTTT. It codes for CASSPAAKTGELFF.

Comment on this clone: Other nucleotide sequences in the sample specify the same CDR3. The V call is TRBV27, the J call TRBJ2-7; D call uncertain. This CDR3 region has 13 residues. Trimming pared 2 bases from V and 2 bases from J, leaving 7 bases between. CDR1 and CDR2 (germline): MNHEY, SMNVEV (reference sequence). The CDR3 DNA reads TGTGCCAGCAGTTTAGGCCCCACCTACGAGCAGTACTTC. Protein product: CASSLGPTYEQYF.

V and J are TRBV7-4 and TRBJ1-2; D is unresolved. In germline, CDR1 is SGHVT, CDR2 SQSDAQ. The ends were cut back, 4 bases at V and 8 bases at J, with 17 bases in the middle. The CDR3 is 14 residues long. The CDR3 is CASSSLWALRGYTF. The DNA for the CDR3 is TGTGCCAGCAGCTCCCTATGGGCTTTACGGGGCTACACCTTC.

Details on this clone: The sample carries other DNA sequences with the same CDR3. The rearrangement joins TRBV6-5 to TRBJ2-1, with 8 bases aligning to TRBD2. Unmatched junction bases numbered 5, after V lost 0 bases and J lost 7 bases. Germline V gene lookup returns CDR1 MNHEY and CDR2 SVGAGI. The CDR3 spans 15 residues. The CDR3 region has the DNA TGTGCCAGCAGTTACTCGAGCGGGAGCATTAATGAGCAGTTCTTC. Translated: CASSYSSGSINEQFF.

Note on this clone: The identical CDR3 is also encoded by other nucleotide sequences in the sample. CDR3 nucleotide sequence: TGTGCCAGCAGTCTCCGACAGAGCTCTGGGGCCAACGTCCTGACTTTC. It translates to CASSLRQSSGANVLTF. This chain links TRBV27 with TRBJ2-6; a possible D gene is TRBD1 (5 bases). This CDR3 has 16 amino acids. V was clipped by 5 bases and J by 0 bases, with 11 bases between them. Germline assignment: CDR1 MNHEY and CDR2 SMNVEV (reference sequence).

This clone was recorded only once. This chain uses TRBV15 with TRBJ2-7; maybe TRBD1 (6 bases). In germline, CDR1 is LNHNV, CDR2 YYDKDF (reference sequence). This CDR3 spans 16 amino acids. V was cut by 4 bases and J by 3 bases, with 19 bases left in between. The CDR3 DNA follows: TGTGCCACCAGCACCATCCCCACAGGGATCTACTACGAGCAGTACTTC. The encoded protein is CATSTIPTGIYYEQYF.

V and J are TRBV13 and TRBJ2-1; D might be TRBD2 (6 bases). Germline values: CDR1 PRHDT, CDR2 FYEKMQ (reference sequence). Trimming took 1 base from V and 2 from J, leaving 9 bases between them. There are 15 residues in the CDR3. The CDR3 spells CASSLAGVAYNEQFF. The CDR3, as DNA: TGTGCCAGCAGCTTAGCGGGAGTGGCCTACAATGAGCAGTTCTTC.

This rearrangement joins TRBV6-5 to TRBJ2-7; no reliable D call. This CDR3 contains 13 residues. Germline assignment: CDR1 MNHEY and CDR2 SVGAGI. The germline V and J ends were trimmed by 9 bases and 0 bases, with 12 bases remaining between them. The DNA for the CDR3 is TGTGCCAGTGGTCAGCTGAGCTCCTACGAGCAGTACTTC. Translated, it gives CASGQLSSYEQYF.

As concerns this clone: Other nucleotide sequences from this sample produce the same CDR3. The chain recombines TRBV28 with TRBJ1-1; weak D call: TRBD1 (5 bases). The germline CDR1 and CDR2 sequences are MDHEN and SYDVKM. The CDR3 length is 12 residues. V was cut by 5 bases and J by 5 bases, with 9 bases left in between. CDR3 nucleotide sequence: TGTGCCAGCAGTCCTGGGGGGACTGAAGCTTTCTTT. It translates to CASSPGGTEAFF.

As concerns this clone: Other DNA sequences in this sample translate to the same CDR3. The chain uses TRBV6-5 and TRBJ1-5; D remains ambiguous. The V end was cut by 0 bases, the J end by 7 bases, with 10 bases between. The CDR3 length is 14 residues. CDR1 is MNHEY, CDR2 SVGAGI, per germline. The CDR3 here is CASSYSMSNQPQHF. Here the CDR3 DNA reads TGTGCCAGCAGTTACTCGATGAGTAACCAGCCCCAGCATTTT.

This clone has a single count. This chain connects TRBV28 to TRBJ2-3, with 7 bases fitting TRBD1. Germline V CDR1 and CDR2: MDHEN, SYDVKM. V trimming: 1 base; J trimming: 6 bases; junction bases outside the gene matches: 7. This CDR3 region has 15 residues. The CDR3 spells CASSLSGGGLDTQYF. CDR3 in DNA: TGTGCCAGCAGTTTATCAGGGGGTGGTTTGGATACGCAGTATTTT.

The rearrangement joins TRBV28 to TRBJ2-3; tentatively, D is TRBD1 or TRBD2 (5 bases each). CDR3 size: 14 residues. Germline V lookup: CDR1 MDHEN, CDR2 SYDVKM. The V gene lost 5 bases and the J gene lost 4 bases, with 13 bases spanning the gap. CDR3 in amino acids: CASSTGASADTQYF. In nucleotides, the CDR3 is TGTGCCAGCAGTACCGGGGCCTCCGCAGATACGCAGTATTTT.

The chain is built from TRBV19 and TRBJ2-1, with 7 bases aligning to TRBD2. The CDR3 totals 15 residues. Germline loops: CDR1 LNHDA, CDR2 SQIVND (reference sequence). J lost 2 bases, V lost 8 bases, and 9 bases had no gene match. The CDR3 sequence: CASRLAVAPYNEQFF. Here the CDR3 DNA reads TGTGCCAGTCGCCTAGCGGTAGCTCCCTACAATGAGCAGTTCTTC.

The chain combines TRBV5-8 with TRBJ2-7; TRBD2 aligns across 7 bases. The J segment lost 7 bases and the V segment lost 8 bases, leaving 9 bases of the junction unmatched. CDR1 is SGHTS, CDR2 YDEGEE, per germline. The CDR3 spans 12 residues. In DNA, the CDR3 is TGTGCCAGGCCGGGAGTGCGGGGGGAGCAGTACTTC. Translating it yields CARPGVRGEQYF.

This chain joins TRBV2 and TRBJ2-1; D unclear. The germline CDR1 and CDR2 sequences are SNHLY and FYNNEI. This CDR3 region has 15 residues. The V end lost 1 base, the J end lost 6 bases, and 13 bases lay between the germline ends. The CDR3 region has the DNA TGTGCCAGCAGTGAAGGTGGGCTAGTCTCCAATGAGCAGTTCTTC. Encoded protein: CASSEGGLVSNEQFF.